The 11 T cell receptor beta chains below come from one sample, sequenced in a study of T cell responses to AZD1222 COVID-19 vaccine. Profiled with immunoSEQ multiplex PCR; TCRdb holds only in-frame clones, not every one. The table records fewer than 85,000 clones, 70% to 90% of them present only once. This material consisted of peripheral blood, taken 28 days after the second dose of the MenACWY control vaccine. The receptors derive from an adult who received the MenACWY meningococcal vaccine as a control.

The gene calls are TRBV10-3 and TRBJ2-7; TRBD2 matches 10 bases. The junction had 8 bases not matched to a gene; V was cut back by 4 bases and J by 5 bases. This CDR3 has 15 amino acids. The V gene's germline CDR1 is ENHRY and CDR2 SYGVKD. Here the CDR3 DNA reads TGTGCCATCAGTGCGGCTAGCGGGGGTCCCCACGAGCAGTACTTC. It codes for CAISAASGGPHEQYF.

The rearrangement uses TRBV7-2 and TRBJ1-1; D unclear. This CDR3 contains 11 residues. Germline V CDR1 and CDR2: SGHTA, FQGNSA. V lost 3 bases to trimming and J lost 12 bases, with 11 bases between them. Written as DNA, the CDR3 is TGTGCCAGCAGCTTTGGCCCGGTGACTTTCTTT. Amino acid sequence: CASSFGPVTFF.

The genes are TRBV10-2 and TRBJ1-1, with 7 bases identical to TRBD1. The CDR3 totals 12 residues. From germline, CDR1 is WSHSY and CDR2 SAAADI. Germline trimming cut 7 bases from V and 3 bases from J; bases unmatched to any gene: 2. In DNA form, the CDR3 reads TGCGCCAGCAATCAGGGGGACACTGAAGCTTTCTTT. Translated: CASNQGDTEAFF.

V usage is TRBV29-1 and J usage is TRBJ2-3; D ambiguous. This CDR3 is built from 12 residues. Trimming removed 4 bases at V and 6 bases at J, with 11 bases between. Germline CDR1 reads SQVTM; CDR2 reads ANQGSEA. CDR3 region: CSVGPPGDTQYF. The CDR3 DNA reads TGCAGCGTTGGGCCCCCCGGGGATACGCAGTATTTT.

The V gene is TRBV28, the J gene TRBJ2-3; 7 bases align to TRBD1. The CDR3 consists of 13 residues. J lost 2 bases, V lost 9 bases, and 5 bases had no gene match. Germline V CDR1 and CDR2: MDHEN, SYDVKM. CDR3 sequence: CASGQGDTDTQYF. The CDR3 DNA sequence: TGTGCCAGTGGGCAGGGGGACACAGATACGCAGTATTTT. Full variable domain (missing parts from reference TRBV28 and TRBJ2-3): DVKVTQSSRYLVKRTGEKVFLECVQDMDHENMFWYRQDPGLGLRLIYFSYDVKMKEKGDIPEGYSVSREKKERFSLILESASTNQTSMYLCASGQGDTDTQYFGPGTRLTVL.

This clone appeared a few times. V is TRBV5-1 and J is TRBJ1-3; D unresolved. Germline assignment: CDR1 SGHRS and CDR2 YFSETQ. With 0 bases removed from V and 0 bases from J, the gap between germline ends came to 10 bases. The CDR3 extends over 16 amino acids. The CDR3, as DNA: TGCGCCAGCAGCTTGGGATCCAGCCTCTCTGGAAACACCATATATTTT. This codes for CASSLGSSLSGNTIYF.

This clone was seen just once. V gene TRBV3-1 (or the pseudogene TRBV3-2) combines with J gene TRBJ2-2, with D unclear. The CDR3 runs 13 residues. The V gene's germline CDR1 is LGHDT and CDR2 YNNKEL (reference sequence). The V end lost 4 bases, the J end lost 3 bases, and 6 bases lay between the germline ends. CDR3 DNA sequence: TGTGCCAGCAGCCGATCGGACACCGGGGAGCTGTTTTTT. This translates into CASSRSDTGELFF.

The chain carries TRBV7-3 and TRBJ2-3; D gene unclear. This CDR3 has 12 residues. Germline V gene sequence: CDR1 SGHTA, CDR2 FQGTGA. The germline V and J ends were trimmed by 5 bases and 5 bases, with 8 bases remaining between them. The CDR3 here is CASSGPGDTQYF. Here the CDR3 DNA reads TGTGCCAGCAGCGGCCCGGGAGATACGCAGTATTTT.

This clone was detected only a few times. The J gene is TRBJ2-1, the V gene TRBV7-8, with D perhaps being TRBD1 or TRBD2 (6 bases each). The germline V gene has CDR1 SGHVS and CDR2 FQNEAQ. V shed 0 bases and J shed 7 bases, with 10 bases lying between them. The CDR3 consists of 14 residues. The chain's CDR3 is CASSLAGGANEQFF. Here the CDR3 DNA reads TGTGCCAGCAGCTTAGCGGGGGGCGCAAATGAGCAGTTCTTC.

V gene TRBV7-9 combines with J gene TRBJ1-3, with TRBD1 matching 7 bases. The junction had 8 bases not matched to a gene; V was cut back by 5 bases and J by 4 bases. The CDR3 loop spans 15 amino acids. Germline CDR1 reads SEHNR; CDR2 reads FQNEAQ (reference sequence). CDR3 sequence (DNA): TGTGCCAGCAGCGAACCGACAGGGATCGGAAACACCATATATTTT. Translation gives CASSEPTGIGNTIYF.

CDR3: CASSSGGLEQYF. The DNA of the CDR3 is TGTGCCAGCAGCTCAGGGGGTCTCGAGCAGTACTTC. The rearrangement uses TRBV3-1 (or the pseudogene TRBV3-2) and TRBJ2-7; 7 bases match TRBD1. Germline CDR1 reads LGHDT; CDR2 reads YNNKEL (reference sequence). J was trimmed by 6 bases and V by 5 bases; bases with no gene match: 4. The CDR3 is 12 amino acids.